What follows are 32 T cell receptor beta chains derived from one specimen sequenced in a study of T cell changes during pregnancy in multiple sclerosis. The data were produced by immunoSEQ multiplex PCR, yet TCRdb's version contains in-frame clones alone and is incomplete. Of about 27,000 clones detected, about 90% appear once; the ten largest clones hold 8.3%. Sequencing used CD8+ T cells from peripheral blood mononuclear cells, obtained in the second trimester of pregnancy. The source of these receptors is a female donor with multiple sclerosis, enrolled in a pregnancy study.

This chain connects TRBV5-1 to TRBJ2-7; TRBD2 matches at 7 bases. After removal of 2 bases from V and 2 bases from J, the junction contained 4 bases not matched to a gene. CDR1 and CDR2 from the germline V gene are SGHRS and YFSETQ. The CDR3 is 14 residues long. CDR3 residues: CASSFGGVTYEQYF. CDR3 DNA: TGCGCCAGCAGCTTTGGGGGGGTAACCTACGAGCAGTACTTC.

This chain connects TRBV6-1 to TRBJ1-6, with 9 bases that match TRBD1. The CDR3 contains 14 residues. Germline V gives CDR1 MNHNS, CDR2 SASEGT. Trimming took 3 bases from V and 8 from J; bases not matched to a gene: 2. The CDR3 DNA reads TGTGCCAGCAGTGAGACAGGGGGGCATTCACCCCTCCACTTT. This translates into CASSETGGHSPLHF.

The chain combines TRBV6-1 with TRBJ2-7, with 10 bases aligning to TRBD1. V shed 7 bases and J 1 base; nucleotides not matched to a gene: 7. The germline CDR1 and CDR2 sequences are MNHNS and SASEGT. The CDR3 is made up of 15 amino acids. DNA for the CDR3: TGTGCCAGCATGGTAAGGGACAGGGGATCCTACGAGCAGTACTTC. Protein product: CASMVRDRGSYEQYF.

The CDR3 reads CASSLGLLFTEAFF. The CDR3 DNA sequence: TGTGCCAGCAGCTTGGGTTTATTGTTCACTGAAGCTTTCTTT. The chain carries TRBV5-6 and TRBJ1-1; D not resolved. This CDR3 contains 14 residues. V dropped 0 bases and J dropped 4 bases, with 10 bases sitting between them. Germline V gene data show CDR1 as SGHDT and CDR2 as YYEEEE.

J is TRBJ1-2 and V is TRBV6-1, with D maybe TRBD1 (5 bases). Trimming stripped 3 bases from V and 4 bases from J, with 12 bases between. CDR3 length equals 14 residues. Germline CDR1 and CDR2: MNHNS and SASEGT. CDR3 sequence reads: CASSEGEGSYGYTF. Written as DNA, the CDR3 is TGTGCCAGCAGTGAGGGGGAGGGAAGCTATGGCTACACCTTC.

This chain connects TRBV21-1 to TRBJ2-1; TRBD1, as called in the table, went unchecked against the DNA. TRBV21-1 counts as a pseudogene. The length of the CDR3 is 14 residues. The chain's CDR3 is CASSARQALVEQFF. For the CDR3, the DNA is TGTGCCAGCAGCGCCCGACAGGCCCTGGTCGAGCAGTTCTTC.

This chain uses TRBV15 with TRBJ1-5, with 8 bases that match TRBD1. Trimming removed 6 bases from V and 2 bases from J; junction bases left unmatched: 6. The CDR3 is made up of 15 amino acids. The germline V gene encodes CDR1 LNHNV and CDR2 YYDKDF (reference sequence). The CDR3 here is CATSLMDRGNQPQHF. CDR3 coding DNA: TGTGCCACCAGTTTAATGGACAGGGGCAATCAGCCCCAGCATTTT.

The chain combines TRBV7-9 with TRBJ2-2, with D perhaps matching TRBD2 (6 bases). The CDR3 runs to 18 residues. Germline assignment: CDR1 SEHNR and CDR2 FQNEAQ (reference sequence). V lost 5 bases, J lost 0 bases, and 19 bases lay in between. As DNA, the CDR3 is TGTGCCAGCAGCCCACATCTGGGGGGACCGACGAACACCGGGGAGCTGTTTTTT. This encodes CASSPHLGGPTNTGELFF.

The J gene is TRBJ1-6, the V gene TRBV6-5, with D unclear. CDR3 length: 15 amino acids. The V end lost 2 bases, the J end lost 6 bases, and 11 bases lay between the germline ends. Germline CDR1 MNHEY, CDR2 SVGAGI. The CDR3 DNA sequence: TGTGCCAGCAGTTACCAGCCCGGAGGTAATTCACCCCTCCACTTT. This sequence encodes CASSYQPGGNSPLHF.

The chain employs TRBV7-9 and TRBJ1-2; the D gene is possibly TRBD1 (5 bases). The CDR3 has 15 amino acids. Trimming pared 4 bases from V and 4 bases from J, leaving 16 bases between. The germline V gene encodes CDR1 SEHNR and CDR2 FQNEAQ (reference sequence). The DNA for the CDR3 is TGTGCCAGCAGCTCCTTTCAGGGAATGGGCTATGGCTACACCTTC. Translating it yields CASSSFQGMGYGYTF.

The CDR3 DNA reads TGTGCCAGCAGCGAGGGAGGAGAGACCCAGTACTTC. Translating it yields CASSEGGETQYF. This chain joins TRBV9 and TRBJ2-5, with a possible D match to TRBD2 (6 bases). Trimming took 3 bases from V and 4 from J, leaving 7 bases between them. Germline lookup yields CDR1 SGDLS and CDR2 YYNGEE. The CDR3 runs 12 residues.

V usage is TRBV6-4 and J usage is TRBJ2-5; 10 bases align to TRBD2. V trimming: 4 bases; J trimming: 3 bases; junction bases outside the gene matches: 11. This CDR3 spans 17 amino acids. Germline CDR1 and CDR2: MRHNA and SNTAGT. CDR3 in DNA: TGTGCCAGCAGTGCGTCTAGCGGGGGTGATGGAAAAGAGACCCAGTACTTC. Amino acid sequence: CASSASSGGDGKETQYF.

The chain is built from TRBV5-1 and TRBJ1-1, with 8 nucleotides matching TRBD1. The germline CDR1 and CDR2 sequences are SGHRS and YFSETQ. J lost 3 bases, V lost 0 bases, and 10 bases had no gene match. There are 17 residues in the CDR3. This CDR3 is CASSLAGTGGSYTEAFF. Here the CDR3 DNA reads TGCGCCAGCAGCTTGGCAGGGACAGGAGGGTCGTACACTGAAGCTTTCTTT.

This rearrangement joins TRBV5-6 to TRBJ2-7; tentative D call: TRBD1 (6 bases). Per germline, CDR1 SGHDT and CDR2 YYEEEE. V lost 5 bases and J 1 base, leaving 25 bases between the germline ends. The CDR3 loop spans 18 amino acids. CDR3 in amino acids: CASRMYGVYRDDSYEQYF. The DNA for the CDR3 is TGTGCCAGCAGGATGTACGGGGTGTACAGGGATGATTCCTACGAGCAGTACTTC. Full variable domain (outside the CDR3, taken from reference TRBV5-6 and TRBJ2-7): DAGVTQSPTHLIKTRGQQVTLRCSPKSGHDTVSWYQQALGQGPQFIFQYYEEEERQRGNFPDRFSGHQFPNYSSELNVNALLLGDSALYLCASRMYGVYRDDSYEQYFGPGTRLTVT.

The chain joins TRBV21-1 to TRBJ1-2; the table names TRBD1, a call not compared with the DNA. TRBV21-1 is classified as a pseudogene. The CDR3 consists of 16 residues. CDR3 bases: TGTGCCAGCATCAACCGGGACAGGCGACTTGGCTATGGCTACACCTTC. Translation gives CASINRDRRLGYGYTF.

The chain uses TRBV5-8 and TRBJ2-2; D possibly corresponds to TRBD2 (6 bases). CDR1 and CDR2 (germline): SGHTS, YDEGEE. Trimming removed 6 bases from V and 0 bases from J, with 9 bases in between. This CDR3 contains 14 residues. The CDR3 sequence is CASTAGPNTGELFF. DNA of the CDR3: TGTGCCAGCACGGCGGGACCGAACACCGGGGAGCTGTTTTTT.

V is TRBV4-1 and J is TRBJ1-1, with no clear D. CDR1 MGHRA and CDR2 YSYEKL come from the germline V gene. The CDR3 is 14 residues long. V was cut by 3 bases and J by 0 bases, with 8 bases left in between. The CDR3 DNA reads as TGCGCCAGCAGCCACAGGCAATTGAACACTGAAGCTTTCTTT. This sequence encodes CASSHRQLNTEAFF.

The chain uses TRBV27 and TRBJ2-2; 7 bases agree with TRBD1. Per germline, CDR1 MNHEY and CDR2 SMNVEV (reference sequence). V was clipped by 8 bases and J by 6 bases; unmatched bases: 12. CDR3 length: 15 amino acids. The CDR3 protein is CASATRGLMSGELFF. The CDR3 DNA sequence: TGTGCCAGCGCCACGAGGGGGCTGATGTCCGGGGAGCTGTTTTTT.

The chain has TRBV6-5 and TRBJ1-1; D possibly corresponds to TRBD1 (6 bases). Germline V CDR1 and CDR2: MNHEY, SVGAGI. The CDR3 length is 14 residues. V gave up 2 bases and J gave up 7 bases, with 14 bases separating them. Here the CDR3 DNA reads TGTGCCAGCAGTTACAATACAGGGTGGTTTGAAGCTTTCTTT. It codes for CASSYNTGWFEAFF.

The chain uses TRBV27 and TRBJ1-1; TRBD1 is a possible D gene (5 bases). V lost 7 bases, J lost 4 bases, and 13 bases lay in between. Germline CDR1 and CDR2: MNHEY and SMNVEV (reference sequence). The CDR3 is 13 residues long. CDR3 bases: TGTGCCAGCACCATGGGGGGGACCACTGAAGCTTTCTTT. It is translated as CASTMGGTTEAFF.

The chain recombines TRBV6-1 with TRBJ2-5; 7 nucleotides match TRBD2. The V gene's germline CDR1 is MNHNS and CDR2 SASEGT. The CDR3 consists of 16 residues. V was clipped by 2 bases and J by 4 bases; unmatched bases: 10. CDR3 amino acids: CASSEQGGGGRETQYF. The CDR3 bases are TGTGCCAGCAGTGAACAAGGTGGGGGGGGTAGAGAGACCCAGTACTTC.

The rearrangement joins TRBV7-9 to TRBJ2-1; D not resolved. The V gene lost 1 base and the J gene lost 6 bases, with 7 bases spanning the gap. Germline loops: CDR1 SEHNR, CDR2 FQNEAQ (reference sequence). The CDR3 spans 13 residues. The CDR3 nucleotides read TGTGCCAGCAGCTTAGACTACTCCAATGAGCAGTTCTTC. Translated, it gives CASSLDYSNEQFF.

The chain carries TRBV30 and TRBJ2-2, with 10 bases aligning to TRBD2. Germline-derived CDR1 and CDR2 are GTSNPN and SVGIG (reference sequence). V was clipped by 2 bases and J by 7 bases; unmatched bases: 7. This CDR3 spans 15 amino acids. This chain's CDR3 is CAWSQRGGLGGELFF. CDR3 in DNA: TGTGCCTGGAGTCAGCGGGGGGGCCTTGGCGGGGAGCTGTTTTTT.

The chain couples TRBV12-5 to TRBJ1-5; D is unclear. Per the germline V gene, CDR1 is LGHNT and CDR2 is FRNRAP. The CDR3 covers 13 residues. V was trimmed by 7 bases and J by 8 bases, leaving 15 bases between them. The CDR3, as DNA: TGTGCTAGTGCCAAAACGAGGCCAGAGCCCCAGCATTTT. This codes for CASAKTRPEPQHF. The entire variable domain, with the rest obtained from reference TRBV12-5 and TRBJ1-5, is as follows: DARVTQTPRHKVTEMGQEVTMRCQPILGHNTVFWYRQTMMQGLELLAYFRNRAPLDDSGMPKDRFSAEMPDATLATLKIQPSEPRDSAVYFCASAKTRPEPQHFGDGTRLSIL.

This clone showed up many times. The chain employs TRBV30 and TRBJ2-2; D is possibly TRBD1 (6 bases). The CDR3 totals 13 residues. Germline V CDR1 and CDR2: GTSNPN, SVGIG (reference sequence). The V end lost 4 bases, the J end lost 0 bases, and 6 bases lay between the germline ends. The CDR3 sequence is CAWKGANTGELFF. As DNA, the CDR3 is TGTGCCTGGAAGGGGGCGAACACCGGGGAGCTGTTTTTT.

The chain has TRBV10-1 and TRBJ2-2; TRBD2 matches 11 bases. CDR1 and CDR2 (germline): WNHNN, SYGVQD (reference sequence). CDR3 length: 14 amino acids. The junction had 5 bases not matched to a gene; V was cut back by 8 bases and J by 6 bases. CDR3 residues: CASGVTSGAGELFF. The CDR3 DNA reads TGCGCCAGCGGGGTGACTAGCGGGGCCGGGGAGCTGTTTTTT.

The CDR3 loop reads CASSGGQGGFYEQYF. For the CDR3, the DNA is TGTGCCAGCAGCGGAGGACAGGGGGGGTTCTACGAGCAGTACTTC. V is TRBV9 and J is TRBJ2-7; 10 positions match TRBD1. The CDR3 contains 15 residues. Germline V gives CDR1 SGDLS, CDR2 YYNGEE. Unmatched junction bases numbered 6, after V lost 3 bases and J lost 3 bases.

This rearrangement joins TRBV4-2 to TRBJ2-2; TRBD2 is a possible D gene (7 bases). This CDR3 is 14 amino acids long. V lost 7 bases, J lost 8 bases, and 17 bases lay in between. Germline V lookup: CDR1 LGHNA, CDR2 YNFKEQ. CDR3 protein: CASKVGGHSGELFF. CDR3 bases: TGTGCCAGCAAGGTGGGGGGGCACTCTGGGGAGCTGTTTTTT.

The rearrangement joins TRBV9 to TRBJ1-3; D is ambiguous. This CDR3 comprises 14 residues. Germline V CDR1 and CDR2: SGDLS, YYNGEE. V lost 3 bases, J lost 4 bases, and 11 bases lay in between. In nucleotides, the CDR3 is TGTGCCAGCAGCGGCTCTCCAGGAGGAAACACCATATATTTT. This gives the protein CASSGSPGGNTIYF.

The chain couples TRBV7-8 to TRBJ1-4, with D maybe TRBD1 (5 bases). The CDR3 is 17 amino acids. Per the germline V gene, CDR1 is SGHVS and CDR2 is FQNEAQ. The V end was cut by 0 bases, the J end by 8 bases, with 19 bases between. The CDR3 sequence: CASSLAPPGSAGEKLFF. The CDR3 DNA follows: TGTGCCAGCAGCTTAGCCCCCCCAGGGAGCGCGGGAGAAAAACTGTTTTTT.

By sample fraction, this clone is medium-sized. This chain uses TRBV27 with TRBJ1-1; 7 bases agree with TRBD1. Germline V lookup: CDR1 MNHEY, CDR2 SMNVEV (reference sequence). CDR3 length equals 20 residues. Germline trimming cut 4 bases from V and 1 base from J; bases unmatched to any gene: 21. The CDR3, as DNA: TGTGCCAGCAGTTGGCAGTACGACAGGGAGACGGAGGGCGAGAACACTGAAGCTTTCTTT. Protein product: CASSWQYDRETEGENTEAFF.

This chain connects TRBV7-9 to TRBJ2-7; D is uncertain. V was cut by 0 bases and J by 4 bases, with 4 bases left in between. CDR1 and CDR2 from the germline V gene are SEHNR and FQNEAQ (reference sequence). The CDR3 spans 12 residues. CDR3 sequence: CASSLAEYEQYF. The DNA for the CDR3 is TGTGCCAGCAGCTTAGCCGAGTACGAGCAGTACTTC.